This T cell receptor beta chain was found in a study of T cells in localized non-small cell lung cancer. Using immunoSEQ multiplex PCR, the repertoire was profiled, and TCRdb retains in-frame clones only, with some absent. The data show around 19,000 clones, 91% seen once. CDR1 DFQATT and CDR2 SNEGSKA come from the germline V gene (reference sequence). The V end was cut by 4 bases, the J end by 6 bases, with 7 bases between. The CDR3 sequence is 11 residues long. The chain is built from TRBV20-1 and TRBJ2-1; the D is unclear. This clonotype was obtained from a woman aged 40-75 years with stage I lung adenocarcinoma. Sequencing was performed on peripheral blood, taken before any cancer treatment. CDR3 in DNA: TGCAGTGCTATAGACTCCAATGAGCAGTTCTTC. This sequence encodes CSAIDSNEQFF.